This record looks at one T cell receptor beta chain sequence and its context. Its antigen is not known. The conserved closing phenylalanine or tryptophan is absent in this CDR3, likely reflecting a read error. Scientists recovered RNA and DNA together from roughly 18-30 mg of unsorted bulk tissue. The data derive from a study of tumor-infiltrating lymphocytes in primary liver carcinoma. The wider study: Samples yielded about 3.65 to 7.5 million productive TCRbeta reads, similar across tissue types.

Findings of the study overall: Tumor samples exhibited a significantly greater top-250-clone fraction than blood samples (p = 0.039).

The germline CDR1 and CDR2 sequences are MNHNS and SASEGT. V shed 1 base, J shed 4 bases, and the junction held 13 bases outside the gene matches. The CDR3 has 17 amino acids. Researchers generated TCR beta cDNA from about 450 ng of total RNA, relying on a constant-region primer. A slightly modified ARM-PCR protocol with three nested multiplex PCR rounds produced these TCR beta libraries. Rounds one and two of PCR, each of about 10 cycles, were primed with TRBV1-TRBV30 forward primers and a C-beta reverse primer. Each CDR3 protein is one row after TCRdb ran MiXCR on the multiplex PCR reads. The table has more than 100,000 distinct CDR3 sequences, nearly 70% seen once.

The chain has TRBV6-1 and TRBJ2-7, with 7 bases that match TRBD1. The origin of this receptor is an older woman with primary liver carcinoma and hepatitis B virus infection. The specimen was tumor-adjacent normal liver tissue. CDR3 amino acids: CASSEVARGKFLYEQYL. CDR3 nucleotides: TGTGCCAGCAGTGAAGTGGCCAGGGGGAAGTTCTTGTACGAGCAGTACCTC.